These T cell receptor beta chains were read from a single sample in a study of cytomegalovirus exposure and HLA in healthy donors. Profiled with immunoSEQ multiplex PCR; TCRdb holds only in-frame clones, not every one. The sample shows about 160,000 clones, 60% to 80% of them seen only once. Sequenced material: PBMCs. Receptors originate from a woman between 50 and 59 years old in good health and CMV-seropositive. Both conserved end residues are part of each CDR3. A D gene is named only where the DNA matches it firmly. Not every row has a clone size; where given, it reads once, few, many or a size class.

d_gene: TRBD1; j_gene: TRBJ1-1; abundance: NA; v_gene: TRBV19; CDR3nt: TGTGCCAGTATTGCACAGGGGGGGGTTGAAGCTTTCTTT; CDR3aa: CASIAQGGVEAFF
d_gene: NA; j_gene: TRBJ1-2; abundance: NA; v_gene: TRBV6-1; CDR3nt: TGTGCCAGCAGTGAAGCCGGAGGGCCGCGCTACACCTTC; CDR3aa: CASSEAGGPRYTF
d_gene: NA; j_gene: TRBJ2-2; abundance: NA; v_gene: TRBV5-5; CDR3nt: TGTGCCAGCAGCTTGTCAGCGAACGGGGAGCTGTTTTTT; CDR3aa: CASSLSANGELFF
d_gene: NA; j_gene: TRBJ1-5; abundance: NA; v_gene: TRBV7-2; CDR3nt: TGTGCCAGCAGTTACAACGACAGGCAGCCCCAGCATTTT; CDR3aa: CASSYNDRQPQHF
d_gene: NA; j_gene: TRBJ2-7; abundance: NA; v_gene: TRBV7-8; CDR3nt: TGTGCCAGCAGCTTAGCTCGGGGCTCCTACGAGCAGTACTTC; CDR3aa: CASSLARGSYEQYF
d_gene: NA; j_gene: TRBJ1-5; abundance: NA; v_gene: TRBV19; CDR3nt: TGTGCCAGTAGTATCGGGGGTAGCGACAATCAGCCCCAGCATTTT; CDR3aa: CASSIGGSDNQPQHF
d_gene: NA; j_gene: TRBJ2-5; abundance: NA; v_gene: TRBV9; CDR3nt: TGTGCCAGCAGCGTGAACCCCTGGGAGGCCCAGTACTTC; CDR3aa: CASSVNPWEAQYF
d_gene: NA; j_gene: TRBJ1-5; abundance: NA; v_gene: TRBV19; CDR3nt: TGTGCCAGTAGTATGACAGCAAGCAATCAGCCCCAGCATTTT; CDR3aa: CASSMTASNQPQHF
d_gene: TRBD1; j_gene: TRBJ2-7; abundance: once; v_gene: TRBV6-5; CDR3nt: TGTGCCAGCAGCCGCGACTTAAACCGGGACAGGGAGTACTTC; CDR3aa: CASSRDLNRDREYF
d_gene: TRBD1; j_gene: TRBJ2-3; abundance: few; v_gene: TRBV9; CDR3nt: TGTGCCAGCAGCGCCACAGGGGCCCGCACAGATACGCAGTATTTT; CDR3aa: CASSATGARTDTQYF